This TCR beta chain was sequenced in a study of OX40 agonist ivuxolimab in advanced cancers. Study-wide findings and caveats: Low normalized clonal expansion also occurred in some nonresponding patients.

Sequencing was performed with immunoSEQ multiplex PCR; in TCRdb, only in-frame clones are kept and a portion is missing. Of 70,000 or so clones in the sample, more than 85% were seen once. The V end was cut by 6 bases, the J end by 4 bases, with 15 bases between. The germline V gene encodes CDR1 MNHNY and CDR2 SVGAGI (reference sequence). CDR3 length equals 14 residues. About this clone: No antigen is known for it.

The receptor comes from an adult with an advanced solid tumor such as melanoma, head and neck, liver or kidney cancer. This chain links TRBV6-6 with TRBJ2-5; the D gene is possibly TRBD1 (5 bases). The specimen comprised CD4+ or CD8+ T cells sorted from blood, sampled in a trial of the OX40 agonist ivuxolimab. The CDR3 DNA reads TGTGCCAGCAGCGACGGCAGGGTGGGAGAGACCCAGTACTTC. This encodes CASSDGRVGETQYF.